The 17 T cell receptor beta chains given below trace back to one sample, sequenced in a study of CD8+ T cells in alopecia areata. It was cDNA, reverse transcribed from extracted RNA, that served as the sequencing template. Generated by immunoSEQ multiplex PCR, the TCRdb table keeps only in-frame clones and is missing some. The sample comprises approximately 180,000 clones, 59% of which are singletons, and over 12% rests with the top ten. The source material was CD4+ T cells sorted from blood, sampled at week 0. Receptor source: a human donor with alopecia areata.

This chain connects TRBV27 to TRBJ1-5; 7 bases are shared with TRBD1. There are 13 residues in the CDR3. Germline V lookup: CDR1 MNHEY, CDR2 SMNVEV (reference sequence). The junction had 5 bases not matched to a gene; V was cut back by 5 bases and J by 7 bases. For the CDR3, the DNA is TGTGCCAGCAGTGGGGGGACAGCCCAGCCCCAGCATTTT. It yields the protein CASSGGTAQPQHF.

The J gene is TRBJ2-2, the V gene TRBV6-5; D uncertain. This CDR3 spans 13 amino acids. Germline assignment: CDR1 MNHEY and CDR2 SVGAGI. Trimming stripped 6 bases from V and 5 bases from J, with 10 bases between. This CDR3 reads CASSPLRTGELFF. CDR3 bases: TGTGCCAGCAGCCCTTTGCGGACCGGGGAGCTGTTTTTT.

The chain joins TRBV29-1 to TRBJ2-5; no clear D. Germline values: CDR1 SQVTM, CDR2 ANQGSEA. This CDR3 has 13 amino acids. Trimming cost V 6 bases and J 0 bases, with 11 bases left between them. The CDR3 bases are TGCAGCGTCATGGCAGTGTACCAAGAGACCCAGTACTTC. It translates to CSVMAVYQETQYF.

The V call is TRBV2, the J call TRBJ2-5; D is unclear. The CDR3 extends over 13 amino acids. Germline loops: CDR1 SNHLY, CDR2 FYNNEI. Trimming stripped 11 bases from V and 2 bases from J, with 15 bases between. The CDR3, as DNA: TGTGCCCTTTCGGACCAAGTACAAGAGACCCAGTACTTC. Residues: CALSDQVQETQYF.

CDR3 DNA: TGCAGCGTTGAAAAAGCGGGGGCCGGAGAGCAGTACTTC. It codes for CSVEKAGAGEQYF. The chain employs TRBV29-1 and TRBJ2-7, with 8 bases identical to TRBD2. This CDR3 is built from 13 residues. V lost 2 bases and J lost 7; bases outside the gene matches: 7. Germline values: CDR1 SQVTM, CDR2 ANQGSEA.

This clone was counted only a few times. A read error may be the cause here, since a much bigger clone is one base away. The chain employs TRBV4-2 and TRBJ2-7; D gene ambiguous. Trimming removed 6 bases from V and 0 bases from J, with 6 bases in between. The CDR3 runs to 12 residues. Per germline, CDR1 LGHNA and CDR2 YNFKEQ. The CDR3 loop is CASSRDSYEQYF. The CDR3 DNA reads TGTGCCAGCAGTAGAGACTCCTACGAGCAGTACTTC.

This chain connects TRBV2 to TRBJ2-6; TRBD1 matches 8 bases. Germline V gene data show CDR1 as SNHLY and CDR2 as FYNNEI. V lost 2 bases to trimming and J lost 3 bases; unmatched junction nucleotides: 3. This CDR3 has 16 residues. The CDR3 nucleotides are TGTGCCAGCAGTGAACGGACAGGGCATGGGGCCAACGTCCTGACTTTC. It translates to CASSERTGHGANVLTF.

V usage is TRBV29-1 and J usage is TRBJ2-7, with D possibly TRBD1 on 5 matching bases. The germline gives CDR1 SQVTM, CDR2 ANQGSEA. The CDR3 spans 14 residues. Trimming pared 4 bases from V and 3 bases from J, leaving 16 bases between. The CDR3, as DNA: TGCAGCGTTGGCGGCAGGGCCGGCGACTACGAGCAGTACTTC. Its protein product is CSVGGRAGDYEQYF.

This clone has only a few counts. The J gene is TRBJ1-2, the V gene TRBV28; tentatively, D is TRBD1 (6 bases). The CDR3 covers 13 residues. Per germline, CDR1 MDHEN and CDR2 SYDVKM. V lost 3 bases to trimming and J lost 8 bases, with 13 bases between them. The CDR3 reads CASSLNRAGGYTF. The CDR3 DNA follows: TGTGCCAGCAGTTTGAACAGGGCTGGAGGCTACACCTTC.

The V call is TRBV10-3, the J call TRBJ1-1; unclear D gene. CDR1 is ENHRY, CDR2 SYGVKD, per germline. This CDR3 has 13 residues. V lost 11 bases, J lost 3 bases, and 16 bases lay in between. In DNA form, the CDR3 reads TGTGCCGGACGCTGGTCAGAAGACACTGAAGCTTTCTTT. This encodes CAGRWSEDTEAFF.

This rearrangement joins TRBV25-1 to TRBJ2-2, with D possibly being TRBD1 (5 bases). Germline CDR1 MGHDK, CDR2 SYGVNS. V was clipped by 6 bases and J by 6 bases, with 11 bases between them. There are 13 residues in the CDR3. The CDR3 reads CASSPRDPGELFF. CDR3 coding DNA: TGTGCCAGCAGCCCCAGGGATCCCGGGGAGCTGTTTTTT. Variable domain in full (rest from reference TRBV25-1 and TRBJ2-2): EADIYQTPRYLVIGTGKKITLECSQTMGHDKMYWYQQDPGMELHLIHYSYGVNSTEKGDLSSESTVSRIRTEHFPLTLESARPSHTSQYLCASSPRDPGELFFGEGSRLTVL.

The CDR3: CASSAQRGRHYEQYF. The DNA of the CDR3 is TGTGCCAGCAGCGCCCAACGGGGCAGACACTACGAGCAGTACTTC. The chain joins TRBV4-2 to TRBJ2-7; D is tentatively TRBD1 or TRBD2 (5 bases each). The CDR3 is made up of 15 amino acids. V was trimmed by 5 bases and J by 3 bases, leaving 17 bases between them. Germline V gene lookup returns CDR1 LGHNA and CDR2 YNFKEQ.

CDR3 coding DNA: TGTGCCAGCAGCTGGGGGGGGTCCCGCACAGATACGCAGTATTTT. This gives the protein CASSWGGSRTDTQYF. The chain combines TRBV7-9 with TRBJ2-3; 7 nucleotides agree with TRBD2. There are 15 residues in the CDR3. Trimming removed 4 bases from V and 1 base from J; junction bases left unmatched: 5. Looked up from germline, CDR1 is SEHNR and CDR2 is FQNEAQ (reference sequence).

The rearrangement uses TRBV7-6 and TRBJ2-5; 8 positions agree with TRBD2. Trimming took 1 base from V and 2 from J; bases not matched to a gene: 9. Per the germline V gene, CDR1 is SGHVS and CDR2 is FNYEAQ. There are 17 residues in the CDR3. DNA for the CDR3: TGTGCCAGCAGCTTAGTACTCCCAGCGGGGGAACAAGAGACCCAGTACTTC. Translating gives CASSLVLPAGEQETQYF.

This chain links TRBV30 with TRBJ2-7; D unclear. Germline assignment: CDR1 GTSNPN and CDR2 SVGIG (reference sequence). The CDR3 has 12 amino acids. Trimming left V 2 bases short and J 7 bases short, with 12 bases between. The CDR3 reads CAWSTRPREQYF. The CDR3 DNA reads as TGTGCCTGGAGTACCCGCCCCCGGGAGCAGTACTTC.

V gene TRBV7-9 combines with J gene TRBJ1-2; D ambiguous. The CDR3 covers 12 residues. V was shortened by 1 base and J by 3 bases, with 3 bases between the two germline ends. Per germline, CDR1 SEHNR and CDR2 FQNEAQ (reference sequence). Written as DNA, the CDR3 is TGTGCCAGCAGCTTAGGGGACTATGGCTACACCTTC. This codes for CASSLGDYGYTF.

This clone was picked up a small number of times. The chain combines TRBV19 with TRBJ2-2, with D possibly being TRBD1 (6 bases). V dropped 5 bases and J dropped 0 bases, with 13 bases sitting between them. This CDR3 has 16 residues. Germline CDR1 is LNHDA and CDR2 is SQIVND (reference sequence). The CDR3 spells CASSPRGSPNTGELFF. The CDR3 nucleotides read TGTGCCAGTAGTCCAAGGGGGTCTCCGAACACCGGGGAGCTGTTTTTT.